One and the same sample provided the 9 T cell receptor beta chains below, sequenced in a study of pediatric ulcerative colitis. This table comes from immunoSEQ multiplex PCR, and its TCRdb copy is limited to in-frame clones, with some not included. Found here are 60,000 to 75,000 clones, over 70% of them singletons; the top ten hold roughly 5.2%. The source material was blood. These receptors came from a boy aged 5 to 17 with moderate ulcerative colitis.

CDR3 sequence (DNA): TGTGCCAGCAGCTTAGGAGGCGGTTTCAACGAGCAGTACTTC. Its translation is CASSLGGGFNEQYF. This chain joins TRBV7-2 and TRBJ2-7; D is uncertain. Germline values: CDR1 SGHTA, CDR2 FQGNSA. The V end was cut by 1 base, the J end by 5 bases, with 12 bases between. This CDR3 contains 14 residues. Supplemented by reference TRBV7-2 and TRBJ2-7, the full variable domain reads GAGVSQSPSNKVTEKGKDVELRCDPISGHTALYWYRQSLGQGLEFLIYFQGNSAPDKSGLPSDRFSAERTGGSVSTLTIQRTQQEDSAVYLCASSLGGGFNEQYFGPGTRLTVT.

The V call is TRBV29-1, the J call TRBJ1-1; D is undetermined. The CDR3 extends over 12 amino acids. Germline V gene data show CDR1 as SQVTM and CDR2 as ANQGSEA. With 3 bases removed from V and 4 bases from J, the gap between germline ends came to 9 bases. The CDR3 nucleotides are TGCAGCGTTGAGCAGGTAGGCACTGAAGCTTTCTTT. As protein: CSVEQVGTEAFF. The variable domain in full, completed from reference TRBV29-1 and TRBJ1-1, reads SAVISQKPSRDICQRGTSLTIQCQVDSQVTMMFWYRQQPGQSLTLIATANQGSEATYESGFVIDKFPISRPNLTFSTLTVSNMSPEDSSIYLCSVEQVGTEAFFGQGTRLTVV.

This chain links TRBV7-9 with TRBJ2-1; TRBD2 might be the D (7 bases). Trimming pared 0 bases from V and 6 bases from J, leaving 18 bases between. The germline V gene has CDR1 SEHNR and CDR2 FQNEAQ (reference sequence). The CDR3 has 17 amino acids. CDR3 coding DNA: TGTGCCAGCAGCTTAGCATTAGCCAGGGGAGGGTCCAATGAGCAGTTCTTC. This gives the protein CASSLALARGGSNEQFF.

The V gene is TRBV5-5, the J gene TRBJ2-2; 8 bases are a match to TRBD2. The germline gives CDR1 SGHKS, CDR2 YYEKEE (reference sequence). This CDR3 spans 16 amino acids. After removal of 1 base from V and 5 bases from J, the junction contained 7 bases not matched to a gene. The CDR3 bases are TGTGCCAGCAGCTTGCCCGGGACTAGTACGACCGGGGAGCTGTTTTTT. This translates into CASSLPGTSTTGELFF.

The CDR3 is CASSERTRLYNEQFF. For the CDR3, the DNA is TGTGCCAGCTCGGAACGGACTAGGCTCTACAATGAGCAGTTCTTC. This chain connects TRBV18 to TRBJ2-1; 7 nucleotides align to TRBD2. The CDR3 is 15 residues long. Germline assignment: CDR1 KGHSH and CDR2 LQKENI. With V trimmed by 6 bases and J by 3 bases, 8 bases remained unmatched.

The chain uses TRBV6-5 and TRBJ2-7, with 10 bases lining up with TRBD2. Germline trimming cut 0 bases from V and 4 bases from J; bases unmatched to any gene: 6. Germline V gene sequence: CDR1 MNHEY, CDR2 SVGAGI. The CDR3 contains 16 residues. The CDR3 nucleotides read TGTGCCAGCAGTTACTCGGGGCTAGCGGGAGTGTACGAGCAGTACTTC. Its protein product is CASSYSGLAGVYEQYF.

The chain is built from TRBV7-6 and TRBJ2-5; D may match TRBD1 or TRBD2 (5 bases each). Germline lookup yields CDR1 SGHVS and CDR2 FNYEAQ. This CDR3 is 17 amino acids long. V lost 0 bases and J 5 bases, leaving 19 bases between the germline ends. CDR3 nucleotide sequence: TGTGCCAGCAGCTTAGCGCCCGGGACCGAGTTGTTGGAGACCCAGTACTTC. Translation: CASSLAPGTELLETQYF.

The rearrangement uses TRBV9 and TRBJ1-3; D not certain. CDR3 length: 15 residues. CDR1 and CDR2 (germline): SGDLS, YYNGEE. V was pared by 0 bases and J by 2 bases, with 9 bases between. As DNA, the CDR3 is TGTGCCAGCAGCGTAGTCCCCGTTACTGGAAACACCATATATTTT. Translation: CASSVVPVTGNTIYF.

The V call is TRBV11-2, the J call TRBJ1-1; D possibly corresponds to TRBD1 (5 bases). V dropped 4 bases and J dropped 0 bases, with 15 bases sitting between them. The CDR3 is 16 residues long. Germline CDR1 and CDR2: SGHAT and FQNNGV. The CDR3 DNA sequence: TGTGCCAGCAGCTCCCCCGGGGGTGGGATGAACACTGAAGCTTTCTTT. This codes for CASSSPGGGMNTEAFF.